Following are 5 T cell receptor beta chains from one sample sequenced in a study of CD8+ T cells in alopecia areata. RNA extraction and reverse transcription yielded cDNA as sequencing template. Measured with immunoSEQ multiplex PCR; TCRdb has only the in-frame clones, and not every one. The sample lists around 150,000 clones; less than 75% were seen once. Sequencing was carried out using CD8+ T cells sorted from blood. The receptors were gathered from a human donor in good health.

This chain joins TRBV11-3 and TRBJ1-1, with TRBD1 identical over 7 bases. There are 14 residues in the CDR3. The germline CDR1 and CDR2 sequences are SGHNT and YENEEA. J was trimmed by 4 bases and V by 5 bases; bases with no gene match: 7. CDR3 residues: CASSPPQGGTEAFF. DNA for the CDR3: TGTGCCAGCAGCCCCCCCCAGGGGGGCACTGAAGCTTTCTTT.

The chain employs TRBV7-6 and TRBJ2-1, with a tentative D call TRBD2 (5 bases). Germline CDR1 and CDR2: SGHVS and FNYEAQ. The length of the CDR3 is 15 residues. Trimming took off 1 base at V and 4 bases at J, with 11 bases between the two ends. The CDR3 nucleotides are TGTGCCAGCAGCTTAGTCGGGATGGAATACAATGAGCAGTTCTTC. It yields the protein CASSLVGMEYNEQFF.

CDR3 amino acids: CASAALNTEAFF. The CDR3, as DNA: TGTGCCAGTGCGGCACTTAACACTGAAGCTTTCTTT. The J gene is TRBJ1-1, the V gene TRBV19; D gene uncertain. Germline V gene lookup returns CDR1 LNHDA and CDR2 SQIVND (reference sequence). The V and J ends lost 8 bases and 2 bases respectively, with 9 bases between them. CDR3 length equals 12 residues.

Only a few counts were recorded for this clone. Here the CDR3 reads CASSTQPRRGDTEAFF. The CDR3 coding sequence is TGTGCCAGTAGTACTCAGCCCCGCCGGGGAGACACTGAAGCTTTCTTT. The chain links TRBV19 to TRBJ1-1; D is uncertain. The CDR3 sequence is 16 residues long. Trimming took 4 bases from V and 3 from J, leaving 18 bases between them. Germline V gene lookup returns CDR1 LNHDA and CDR2 SQIVND (reference sequence).

Note on this clone: Other DNA variants within this sample encode the same CDR3. The V gene is TRBV29-1, the J gene TRBJ1-1; D might be TRBD1 (5 bases). The germline CDR1 and CDR2 sequences are SQVTM and ANQGSEA. The CDR3 covers 11 residues. V lost 6 bases, J lost 1 base, and 6 bases lay in between. CDR3 residues: CSVQGNTEAFF. CDR3 nucleotides: TGCAGCGTGCAGGGGAACACTGAAGCTTTCTTT.